These 6 T cell receptor beta chains were sequenced from one sample in a study of blood T cell repertoires in COVID-19. Assay: immunoSEQ multiplex PCR; the TCRdb copy retains only in-frame clones and omits some. The sample holds about 180,000 clones, approximately 85% seen once. Sequencing was carried out using peripheral blood. The receptors shown here come from a woman of 80 years or more with acute or convalescent COVID-19.

The chain joins TRBV7-2 to TRBJ1-1; TRBD1 agrees at 10 bases. Germline V gene sequence: CDR1 SGHTA, CDR2 FQGNSA. Germline trimming cut 5 bases from V and 6 bases from J; bases unmatched to any gene: 9. This CDR3 is built from 15 residues. The CDR3 bases are TGTGCCAGCAGCCCCGGGGGACAGGGGTTAGCTGAAGCTTTCTTT. Its translation: CASSPGGQGLAEAFF.

The chain recombines TRBV24-1 with TRBJ1-2; D remains ambiguous. The germline V gene has CDR1 KGHDR and CDR2 SFDVKD. The V end was cut by 1 base, the J end by 4 bases, with 6 bases between. There are 13 residues in the CDR3. The CDR3 region has the DNA TGTGCCACCAGTGATTTATTCGGCTATGGCTACACCTTC. This sequence encodes CATSDLFGYGYTF.

This chain uses TRBV15 with TRBJ1-3; D call uncertain. Looked up from germline, CDR1 is LNHNV and CDR2 is YYDKDF (reference sequence). This CDR3 has 16 amino acids. V was pared by 0 bases and J by 0 bases, with 9 bases between. CDR3 in amino acids: CATSRERQRSGNTIYF. The CDR3 DNA is TGTGCCACCAGCAGAGAACGACAACGCTCTGGAAACACCATATATTTT.

The chain recombines TRBV6-4 with TRBJ2-2, with D perhaps matching TRBD2 (6 bases). The CDR3 is made up of 15 amino acids. V was pared by 6 bases and J by 4 bases, with 15 bases between. Germline lookup yields CDR1 MRHNA and CDR2 SNTAGT. This CDR3 reads CASSSEGGITGELFF. DNA of the CDR3: TGTGCCAGCAGCTCCGAGGGAGGTATCACCGGGGAGCTGTTTTTT.

This chain joins TRBV27 and TRBJ1-2; D is ambiguous. This CDR3 comprises 14 residues. V was trimmed by 6 bases and J by 0 bases, leaving 11 bases between them. From germline, CDR1 is MNHEY and CDR2 SMNVEV (reference sequence). The CDR3 sequence is CASRSLAANYGYTF. CDR3 DNA: TGTGCCAGCAGAAGTCTGGCAGCTAACTATGGCTACACCTTC.

The chain couples TRBV27 to TRBJ2-1; 11 bases match TRBD1. Per germline, CDR1 MNHEY and CDR2 SMNVEV (reference sequence). The CDR3 consists of 13 residues. J was trimmed by 7 bases and V by 10 bases; bases with no gene match: 6. CDR3 nucleotide sequence: TGTGCCACCCGGGACAGGGGGTGGAATGAGCAGTTCTTC. Translating it yields CATRDRGWNEQFF.